Following are 9 T cell receptor beta chains from one sample sequenced in a study of T cells after yellow fever vaccination. TCRdb redid the calling of the 5' RACE reads with MiXCR, one entry per CDR3 protein. Of 120,000 or so distinct CDR3 sequences listed, 6.5% to 9% are singletons. This material consisted of CD4+ T cells sorted from PBMCs, taken roughly 46 days after the first yellow fever vaccination. These receptors all come from a man younger than 35 who received the YFV17D yellow fever vaccine.

There are many counts of this clonotype. The chain combines TRBV5-1 with TRBJ1-1; TRBD1 might be the D (6 bases). The CDR3 contains 13 residues. The V and J ends lost 4 bases and 5 bases respectively, with 12 bases between them. Germline V gene lookup returns CDR1 SGHRS and CDR2 YFSETQ. The CDR3 bases are TGCGCCAGCAGCCCCAGGGGTGGGACTGAAGCTTTCTTT. Amino acids: CASSPRGGTEAFF.

This clonotype was counted many times. V usage is TRBV10-3 and J usage is TRBJ1-1, with 7 bases that match TRBD1. The junction had 3 bases not matched to a gene; V was cut back by 0 bases and J by 5 bases. Per the germline V gene, CDR1 is ENHRY and CDR2 is SYGVKD. The CDR3 length is 14 residues. The CDR3 DNA reads TGTGCCATCAGTGAGTCGACAGGGAGGACTGAAGCTTTCTTT. Translation: CAISESTGRTEAFF.

This clonotype was observed many times. The J gene is TRBJ1-6, the V gene TRBV7-2, with 9 bases aligning to TRBD1. V dropped 4 bases and J dropped 12; count of bases not matched to a gene: 7. The CDR3 is 14 residues long. CDR1 is SGHTA, CDR2 FQGNSA, per germline. Here the CDR3 DNA reads TGTGCCAGCAGCTCCGGGACAGGGCAACGACCCCTCCACTTT. Translation: CASSSGTGQRPLHF. The variable domain in full, completed from reference TRBV7-2 and TRBJ1-6, reads GAGVSQSPSNKVTEKGKDVELRCDPISGHTALYWYRQSLGQGLEFLIYFQGNSAPDKSGLPSDRFSAERTGGSVSTLTIQRTQQEDSAVYLCASSSGTGQRPLHFGNGTRLTVT.

Only a few counts were recorded for this clonotype. The J gene is TRBJ2-3, the V gene TRBV7-2, with a possible D match to TRBD2 (5 bases). The V gene lost 5 bases and the J gene lost 4 bases, with 13 bases spanning the gap. From germline, CDR1 is SGHTA and CDR2 FQGNSA. The CDR3 is 14 residues long. CDR3 in amino acids: CASSAGPVADTQYF. In nucleotides, the CDR3 is TGTGCCAGCAGCGCGGGCCCCGTCGCAGATACGCAGTATTTT.

In this sample, this clonotype turned up many times. The chain recombines TRBV6-1 with TRBJ1-1, with TRBD1 as a possible D gene (6 bases). Trimming pared 6 bases from V and 1 base from J, leaving 12 bases between. In germline, CDR1 is MNHNS, CDR2 SASEGT. CDR3 length: 14 amino acids. CDR3 sequence: CASSWTDQNTEAFF. Written as DNA, the CDR3 is TGTGCCAGCAGCTGGACAGATCAGAACACTGAAGCTTTCTTT.

Only a few counts were recorded for this clonotype. The chain has TRBV6-5 and TRBJ1-3; D not resolved. With 0 bases removed from V and 0 bases from J, the gap between germline ends came to 18 bases. Germline values: CDR1 MNHEY, CDR2 SVGAGI. CDR3 length equals 19 residues. The CDR3 is CASSYSKAFPSPSGNTIYF. For the CDR3, the DNA is TGTGCCAGCAGTTACTCGAAGGCATTCCCATCGCCCTCTGGAAACACCATATATTTT.

In this sample, this clonotype turned up many times. This chain uses TRBV4-3 with TRBJ2-2; D perhaps matches TRBD2 (5 bases). Germline values: CDR1 LGHNA, CDR2 YSLEER. Trimming cost V 0 bases and J 7 bases, with 12 bases left between them. The CDR3 loop spans 15 amino acids. The CDR3 DNA follows: TGCGCCAGCAGCCAAGATCGAGGGTATGGCGGGGAGCTGTTTTTT. Amino acid sequence: CASSQDRGYGGELFF.

This clonotype showed up many times. This chain joins TRBV7-2 and TRBJ2-5; 11 bases are a match to TRBD2. The germline V gene encodes CDR1 SGHTA and CDR2 FQGNSA. The CDR3 length is 17 residues. The V segment lost 5 bases and the J segment 5 bases; nucleotides outside the gene matches: 13. The CDR3 DNA follows: TGTGCCAGCAGCCCCCGCTTTAGCGGGGGGGCCGGGGAGACCCAGTACTTC. Translation: CASSPRFSGGAGETQYF.

This clonotype has ten or more counts. This chain uses TRBV12-3 or TRBV12-4 with TRBJ2-2, with D possibly TRBD1 on 6 matching bases. The ends were cut back, 6 bases at V and 2 bases at J, with 13 bases in the middle. CDR3 length: 15 amino acids. The chain's CDR3 is CASSKGDTNTGELFF. The CDR3 DNA is TGTGCCAGCAGCAAAGGGGACACCAACACCGGGGAGCTGTTTTTT.